This T cell receptor (beta chain) was observed in a study of regulatory T cells in long-lasting Graves disease. In this sample, this clonotype turned up a few times. CDR3 length: 15 residues. Germline V gene sequence: CDR1 PRHDT, CDR2 FYEKMQ (reference sequence). V shed 2 bases and J 0 bases; nucleotides not matched to a gene: 3. As for time point: persistent/refractory GD, antithyroid drugs over 5 years with positive TRAb. Following extraction of RNA from PBMCs, that RNA was used to make the TCR library. iRepertoire HTBI primers and Arm-PCR of CDR3 regions built TCR beta libraries. In TCRdb, the multiplex PCR reads were re-called with MiXCR into one record per CDR3 protein. The sample comprises roughly 470,000 distinct CDR3 sequences, more than 20% of which are singletons, and about 8.3% rests with the top ten.

This receptor was taken from a female donor with Graves disease. Sample: peripheral blood mononuclear cells (PBMCs), taken when the disease was refractory, from a patient treated with antithyroid drugs. The chain uses TRBV13 and TRBJ2-7; 8 bases are a match to TRBD1. The CDR3 bases are TGTGCCAGCAGCTTAACGGACAGGGCCTCCTACGAGCAGTACTTC. This sequence encodes CASSLTDRASYEQYF.